Each of the 26 T cell receptor beta chains below was sequenced from the same sample in a study of CD8 T cells in ankylosing spondylitis. Study-level points and caveats: In ankylosing spondylitis blood, a motif of fewer than 10 highly homologous TCR beta variants appeared characteristic.

No antigen has been identified for these receptors. TCRdb reprocessed the 5' RACE reads with MiXCR, giving one entry per CDR3 protein. The sample shows roughly 350,000 distinct CDR3 sequences, 8% of them seen only once. Sequencing was performed on blood, either unsorted or a sorted T cell fraction (not recorded which). The receptors were gathered from a male donor with ankylosing spondylitis.

The genes are TRBV5-1 and TRBJ2-2; D gene uncertain. This CDR3 is 16 amino acids long. V lost 0 bases and J 0 bases, leaving 9 bases between the germline ends. Germline CDR1 reads SGHRS; CDR2 reads YFSETQ. Here the CDR3 DNA reads TGCGCCAGCAGCTTGGCCGGCCTGCCGAACACCGGGGAGCTGTTTTTT. Protein sequence: CASSLAGLPNTGELFF.

This clonotype was recorded at least ten times. This rearrangement joins TRBV4-1 to TRBJ2-5; D not certain. The CDR3 covers 15 residues. V lost 0 bases and J 2 bases, leaving 10 bases between the germline ends. CDR1 MGHRA and CDR2 YSYEKL come from the germline V gene. In nucleotides, the CDR3 is TGCGCCAGCAGCCAAGATGGGAAGGGTCAAGAGACCCAGTACTTC. Translation: CASSQDGKGQETQYF.

The rearrangement uses TRBV20-1 and TRBJ1-6; D gene ambiguous. With 5 bases removed from V and 5 bases from J, the gap between germline ends came to 13 bases. The CDR3 is 14 amino acids. Germline lookup yields CDR1 DFQATT and CDR2 SNEGSKA (reference sequence). The chain's CDR3 is CSAPGAPDNSPLHF. In DNA, the CDR3 is TGCAGTGCTCCAGGCGCGCCCGATAATTCACCCCTCCACTTT.

The chain has TRBV19 and TRBJ2-5, with a weak D call TRBD2 (6 bases). V was shortened by 6 bases and J by 1 base, with 9 bases between the two germline ends. CDR1 LNHDA and CDR2 SQIVND come from the germline V gene (reference sequence). The CDR3 loop spans 13 amino acids. CDR3 nucleotide sequence: TGTGCCAGTAGAGGCGGGGCCCAAGAGACCCAGTACTTC. Amino acids: CASRGGAQETQYF.

This clonotype was seen only a few times. This chain joins TRBV18 and TRBJ2-1, with 9 bases identical to TRBD2. The CDR3 covers 16 residues. With 1 base clipped from V and 8 bases from J, the junction kept 9 bases outside the gene matches. Per the germline V gene, CDR1 is KGHSH and CDR2 is LQKENI. The CDR3 reads CASSPQLAGILDEQFF. The CDR3 DNA reads as TGTGCCAGCTCACCACAGCTAGCGGGAATATTAGATGAGCAGTTCTTC.

The chain couples TRBV29-1 to TRBJ2-1; D unclear. Germline V gene lookup returns CDR1 SQVTM and CDR2 ANQGSEA. With 4 bases removed from V and 5 bases from J, the gap between germline ends came to 15 bases. There are 14 residues in the CDR3. This CDR3 reads CSVGKGIPNNEQFF. CDR3 coding DNA: TGCAGCGTTGGAAAGGGTATCCCCAACAATGAGCAGTTCTTC.

The CDR3: CASSPPGLTSYNEQFF. The CDR3 bases are TGTGCCAGCTCACCACCGGGACTAACTTCCTACAATGAGCAGTTCTTC. The gene calls are TRBV18 and TRBJ2-1; TRBD2 agrees at 7 bases. The CDR3 consists of 16 residues. The junction had 3 bases not matched to a gene; V was cut back by 0 bases and J by 1 base. Germline CDR1 KGHSH, CDR2 LQKENI.

This clonotype was picked up a small number of times. The chain employs TRBV20-1 and TRBJ2-1, with 10 nucleotides matching TRBD2. V lost 4 bases, J lost 3 bases, and 6 bases stayed unmatched. This CDR3 contains 15 residues. Germline V gene data show CDR1 as DFQATT and CDR2 as SNEGSKA (reference sequence). CDR3: CSAITSGNLYNEQFF. In DNA, the CDR3 is TGCAGTGCTATAACTAGCGGGAACCTCTACAATGAGCAGTTCTTC.

This clonotype was counted only a few times. This may arise from a read error, as a much more abundant clone is one base away. The gene calls are TRBV3-1 and TRBJ2-5, with D uncertain. Germline loops: CDR1 LGHDT, CDR2 YNNKEL (reference sequence). There are 12 residues in the CDR3. V shed 0 bases and J shed 5 bases, with 4 bases lying between them. CDR3 loop: CASSQDWETQYF. CDR3 DNA: TGTGCCAGCAGCCAAGATTGGGAGACCCAGTACTTC.

The CDR3 nucleotides are TGTGCCAGCAGTGACCGACAGGGCGTTGGGTCACCCCTCCACTTT. It specifies CASSDRQGVGSPLHF. The J gene is TRBJ1-6, the V gene TRBV28; 7 bases match TRBD1. Per germline, CDR1 MDHEN and CDR2 SYDVKM. V lost 5 bases to trimming and J lost 10 bases; unmatched junction nucleotides: 11. This CDR3 region has 15 residues.

V and J are TRBV9 and TRBJ2-3; TRBD1 might be the D (5 bases). CDR3 length equals 13 residues. Per the germline V gene, CDR1 is SGDLS and CDR2 is YYNGEE. V was trimmed by 3 bases and J by 3 bases, leaving 8 bases between them. The CDR3 nucleotides are TGTGCCAGCAGCGCAGGGCTTACAGATACGCAGTATTTT. Translation: CASSAGLTDTQYF.

The genes are TRBV14 and TRBJ2-7; TRBD2 is a possible D gene (7 bases). V was pared by 3 bases and J by 6 bases, with 18 bases between. CDR3 size: 15 residues. CDR1 is SGHDN, CDR2 FVKESK, per germline. In nucleotides, the CDR3 is TGTGCCAGCAGCCACCTTAGCGGGCGAGGGGGCGAGCAGTACTTC. It is translated as CASSHLSGRGGEQYF.

This clonotype occurred a few times. The chain recombines TRBV19 with TRBJ2-3; D ambiguous. Germline CDR1 LNHDA, CDR2 SQIVND (reference sequence). This CDR3 comprises 11 residues. V was pared by 1 base and J by 7 bases, with 3 bases between. The CDR3 nucleotides read TGTGCCAGTAGTATAGGTAATACGCAGTATTTT. This translates into CASSIGNTQYF.

This clonotype was seen only a few times. The gene calls are TRBV14 and TRBJ1-2; 7 bases agree with TRBD1. Germline lookup yields CDR1 SGHDN and CDR2 FVKESK. V dropped 5 bases and J dropped 7; count of bases not matched to a gene: 13. The CDR3 spans 15 residues. Here the CDR3 reads CASSVFTGVVGGYTF. The CDR3 DNA is TGTGCCAGCAGCGTCTTCACAGGGGTGGTTGGTGGCTACACCTTC.

A single count supports this clonotype. CDR3 loop: CASSRTSGRSSSYEQYF. The CDR3 DNA reads as TGCGCCAGCAGCCGGACTAGCGGGAGATCTAGCTCCTACGAGCAGTACTTC. The chain couples TRBV5-1 to TRBJ2-7, with 13 bases matching TRBD2. The CDR3 has 17 residues. Looked up from germline, CDR1 is SGHRS and CDR2 is YFSETQ. V trimming: 4 bases; J trimming: 0 bases; junction bases outside the gene matches: 7.

The rearrangement links TRBV7-3 to TRBJ2-1; 8 positions agree with TRBD1. The CDR3 totals 16 residues. V lost 2 bases and J lost 7; bases outside the gene matches: 10. Germline CDR1 reads SGHTA; CDR2 reads FQGTGA. The CDR3 DNA is TGTGCCAGCAGCTTACACTCATTCGACAGGGGAAATGAGCAGTTCTTC. Amino acid sequence: CASSLHSFDRGNEQFF.

This clonotype was seen more than once but under ten times. V gene TRBV12-3 or TRBV12-4 combines with J gene TRBJ2-4, with D hard to call. The CDR3 extends over 14 amino acids. Trimming took off 4 bases at V and 5 bases at J, with 12 bases between the two ends. The DNA for the CDR3 is TGTGCCAGCAGTTCCACATTAGTTCAAAACATTCAGTACTTC. Protein product: CASSSTLVQNIQYF.

The V and J genes are TRBV20-1 and TRBJ2-7; weak D call: TRBD2 (6 bases). The CDR3 is 14 amino acids. Germline CDR1 reads DFQATT; CDR2 reads SNEGSKA (reference sequence). V dropped 5 bases and J dropped 6 bases, with 20 bases sitting between them. CDR3 DNA: TGCAGTGCTGGTGGCGGGACCGCCTACCGCGAGCAGTACTTC. It encodes CSAGGGTAYREQYF.

This clonotype was seen repeatedly, ten times or more. This sequence joins TRBV18 and TRBJ1-4, with D perhaps TRBD1 (5 bases). The V gene's germline CDR1 is KGHSH and CDR2 LQKENI. This CDR3 spans 15 amino acids. V was cut by 6 bases and J by 6 bases, with 17 bases left in between. In nucleotides, the CDR3 is TGTGCCAGCTCTTCCACAGGCCCCAAGGATGAAAAACTGTTTTTT. Translated, it gives CASSSTGPKDEKLFF.

The rearrangement joins TRBV6-1 to TRBJ1-5; tentatively, D is TRBD1 (6 bases). The CDR3 is 13 residues long. With 6 bases removed from V and 7 bases from J, the gap between germline ends came to 13 bases. From germline, CDR1 is MNHNS and CDR2 SASEGT. CDR3 in DNA: TGTGCCAGCAGAGCCCTACAGGGACAGCCCCAGCATTTT. Amino acid sequence: CASRALQGQPQHF.

This clonotype was seen repeatedly, ten times or more. The rearrangement joins TRBV29-1 to TRBJ2-1; weak D call: TRBD2 (7 bases). The CDR3 totals 14 residues. The V end was cut by 6 bases, the J end by 6 bases, with 18 bases between. Germline CDR1 and CDR2: SQVTM and ANQGSEA. Here the CDR3 DNA reads TGCAGCGTGAAGGGGGGGGCCCCCCTCAATGAGCAGTTCTTC. Protein sequence: CSVKGGAPLNEQFF.

This clonotype was counted only a few times. J is TRBJ2-1 and V is TRBV28; D gene uncertain. CDR1 and CDR2 (germline): MDHEN, SYDVKM. V was shortened by 10 bases and J by 0 bases, with 13 bases between the two germline ends. There are 14 residues in the CDR3. The CDR3 coding sequence is TGTGCCACGCAGGAAGGGCGCTCCTACAATGAGCAGTTCTTC. It codes for CATQEGRSYNEQFF.

The rearrangement joins TRBV20-1 to TRBJ2-3; D is ambiguous. The CDR3 runs to 13 residues. Trimming pared 7 bases from V and 3 bases from J, leaving 14 bases between. Germline V lookup: CDR1 DFQATT, CDR2 SNEGSKA (reference sequence). The CDR3 reads CSVGRRRTDTQYF. CDR3 nucleotide sequence: TGCAGTGTCGGGCGGCGGCGGACAGATACGCAGTATTTT.

The chain combines TRBV5-1 with TRBJ2-1; D remains ambiguous. CDR1 and CDR2 from the germline V gene are SGHRS and YFSETQ. The V end lost 0 bases, the J end lost 8 bases, and 6 bases lay between the germline ends. The CDR3 runs to 12 residues. The CDR3 bases are TGCGCCAGCAGCTTGGCTCGCGATGAGCAGTTCTTC. Amino acid sequence: CASSLARDEQFF.

This clonotype was seen only a few times. As DNA, the CDR3 is TGTGCCAGCAGCTTAGAGCACAGGGGAACTGAAGCTTTCTTT. Its translation: CASSLEHRGTEAFF. V usage is TRBV7-3 and J usage is TRBJ1-1, with 7 bases fitting TRBD1. This CDR3 has 14 residues. The germline V gene has CDR1 SGHTA and CDR2 FQGTGA. V was clipped by 2 bases and J by 5 bases; unmatched bases: 5. Together with reference TRBV7-3 and TRBJ1-1, the CDR3 gives the full variable domain: GAGVSQTPSNKVTEKGKYVELRCDPISGHTALYWYRQSLGQGPEFLIYFQGTGAADDSGLPNDRFFAVRPEGSVSTLKIQRTERGDSAVYLCASSLEHRGTEAFFGQGTRLTVV.

V and J are TRBV29-1 and TRBJ2-2; 13 bases align to TRBD2. J lost 4 bases, V lost 7 bases, and 6 bases had no gene match. CDR1 is SQVTM and CDR2 is ANQGSEA in the germline V gene. The length of the CDR3 is 15 residues. This chain's CDR3 is CSAGTSGITTGELFF. CDR3 coding DNA: TGCAGCGCTGGGACTAGCGGGATAACCACCGGGGAGCTGTTTTTT.